This TCR beta chain was retrieved from a study of blood T cell repertoires in COVID-19 (dated by TCRdb to the early 2020s). Background on the whole study: Collaborator samples came from the United States, Italy and Spain and covered acute and convalescent phases of COVID-19. The prospective study material was composed of cDNA or gDNA derived from T cells, B-cell-depleted T cells, or PBMCs. The dataset comprised deeply sampled blood TCRbeta repertoires from subjects exposed to, actively infected with, or recovered from COVID-19. The repertoires were released in a freely available public database meant as a resource for research on the immune response to SARS-CoV-2. Samples were obtained from the ongoing ImmuneRACE study (first 160 participants) and from roughly 1,300 subjects provided by 6 global collaborators. The sample metadata nearly always contained a de-identified subject ID, COVID-19 status, age in years and sex. HLA class I and class II types, where available, came from metadata supplied by the sample provider rather than from assay-based typing.

The collaborating institutions used their own protocols to collect whole blood in K2EDTA tubes. For TCRbeta analysis, collaborators shipped samples in one of three forms: frozen whole blood, isolated PBMCs, or DNA extracted from either of those sample types. The CDR3 holds 14 amino acids from the cysteine to the phenylalanine. Of the read, only the CDR3 DNA is kept; its 42 bases are in frame from base 1. From the germline V gene, CDR1 is SGHDT and CDR2 is YYEEEE. The trim is 6 bases for V and 7 bases for J, with a gap of 19 bases between the germline ends. Study-wide conclusions, independent of this receptor: Clinical and demographic metadata were provided uncurated, with the amount varying by source and participant.

TCRbeta CDR3 regions were amplified from genomic DNA by means of the immunoSEQ Assay, a bias-controlled multiplex PCR. The original methods were these. The number of nucleated cells in each sample was estimated by amplification of reference gene primers within the assay. To quantify the absolute abundance of each unique TCRbeta CDR3 rearrangement, sequence reads were collapsed and filtered. For each sample, productive Simpson clonality was calculated as the square root of Simpson's diversity index across productive rearrangements. Held by TCRdb, this immuneACCESS table contains in-frame sequences only and omits some clones. Under half of the omission traces to an unresolved V gene where checked; the cause of the rest is unknown. V, J and clone size are those of that table, while D and trimming were read from the DNA. The sample yields around 100,000 clones; more than 75% were counted once. The ten largest clones capture 15% to 19% of the sample.

Points on this clone: Its antigen has not been determined. No much larger clone exists at a distance of one base, and base qualities are not known.

The sequence came from a human donor in a cohort sampled during active COVID-19. Sequencing was carried out using peripheral blood. The sequence is built from TRBV5-6 and TRBJ2-5; D gene: possibly TRBD2, on 6 matching bases. The CDR3 in this case is CASNPGARRGTQYF. The DNA reads as follows: TGTGCCAGCAACCCGGGAGCCCGTCGCGGGACCCAGTACTTC. Outside the CDR3, residues come from the reference TRBV5-6 and TRBJ2-5 proteins, so the full variable domain is: DAGVTQSPTHLIKTRGQQVTLRCSPKSGHDTVSWYQQALGQGPQFIFQYYEEEERQRGNFPDRFSGHQFPNYSSELNVNALLLGDSALYLCASNPGARRGTQYFGPGTRLLVL.